These T cell receptor beta chains were read from a single sample in a study of blood T cell repertoires in COVID-19. Assay used: immunoSEQ multiplex PCR; TCRdb lists only in-frame clones, some missing. Seen here are approximately 100,000 clones, approximately 84% observed once, and the top ten hold 6.2%. Sequencing used peripheral blood. These receptors all stem from a human donor in a cohort sampled during active COVID-19. Each CDR3 is given with its conserved first and last residue. The order of the fields is V gene, D gene, J gene, clone size, CDR3 DNA, CDR3 protein. D genes are given only for firm matches. Clone size is shown for a subset of rows, as once, few, many or a class of expanded clone.

v_call: TRBV19; d_call: TRBD1; j_call: TRBJ2-7; clone_size: few; cdr3_nt: TGTGCCAGTAGTATAGGTTCGGGGACAGGCCACTACGAGCAGTACTTC; cdr3_aa: CASSIGSGTGHYEQYF
v_call: TRBV9; d_call: TRBD2; j_call: TRBJ2-1; clone_size: -; cdr3_nt: TGTGCCAGCAGCGACCTAAGGCTAGCGGATTACAATGAGCAGTTCTTC; cdr3_aa: CASSDLRLADYNEQFF
v_call: TRBV4-2; d_call: -; j_call: TRBJ1-2; clone_size: few; cdr3_nt: TGTGCCAGCAGCCAAGACAGGGGTACCTATGGCTACACCTTC; cdr3_aa: CASSQDRGTYGYTF
v_call: TRBV11-2; d_call: -; j_call: TRBJ1-3; clone_size: -; cdr3_nt: TGTGCCAGCAGTTACGGTGGAAACACCATATATTTT; cdr3_aa: CASSYGGNTIYF
v_call: TRBV7-2; d_call: -; j_call: TRBJ1-1; clone_size: -; cdr3_nt: TGTGCCAGCAGCTCCGGACTGATGGGGACTGAAGCTTTCTTT; cdr3_aa: CASSSGLMGTEAFF
v_call: TRBV7-6; d_call: TRBD2; j_call: TRBJ2-2; clone_size: -; cdr3_nt: TGTGCCAGCAGCTCGAAGTCGGGGGGAGGCGGGGAGCTGTTTTTT; cdr3_aa: CASSSKSGGGGELFF
v_call: TRBV28; d_call: TRBD1; j_call: TRBJ1-2; clone_size: -; cdr3_nt: TGTGCCAGCAGTTCTACTTCTGACAGGGTCAATGGCTACACCTTC; cdr3_aa: CASSSTSDRVNGYTF
v_call: TRBV5-6; d_call: TRBD1; j_call: TRBJ2-7; clone_size: -; cdr3_nt: TGTGCCAGCAGCAGCTACAGGGGTTCCTACGAGCAGTACTTC; cdr3_aa: CASSSYRGSYEQYF
v_call: TRBV6-5; d_call: -; j_call: TRBJ1-6; clone_size: -; cdr3_nt: TGTGCCAGCAGTACCTCCTCCACGGGTTCACCCCTCCACTTT; cdr3_aa: CASSTSSTGSPLHF
v_call: TRBV4-1; d_call: TRBD2; j_call: TRBJ2-3; clone_size: -; cdr3_nt: TGCGCCAGCACCCGGTTGGCGGGAGGCACAGATACGCAGTATTTT; cdr3_aa: CASTRLAGGTDTQYF
v_call: TRBV6-5; d_call: TRBD1; j_call: TRBJ1-6; clone_size: -; cdr3_nt: TGTGCCAGCAATTCACAGGGGGCTTATAATTCACCCCTCCACTTT; cdr3_aa: CASNSQGAYNSPLHF
v_call: TRBV7-3; d_call: TRBD1; j_call: TRBJ1-2; clone_size: -; cdr3_nt: TGTGCCAGCACCCCGGGACAGGGCAACTATGGCTACACCTTC; cdr3_aa: CASTPGQGNYGYTF
v_call: TRBV7-2; d_call: -; j_call: TRBJ1-5; clone_size: -; cdr3_nt: TGTGCCAGCAGCCCCCCAGGCCAGCCCCAGCATTTT; cdr3_aa: CASSPPGQPQHF
v_call: TRBV6-5; d_call: TRBD1; j_call: TRBJ1-1; clone_size: few; cdr3_nt: TGTGCCAGCAGTTGGGACAGGGGGAACACTGAAGCTTTCTTT; cdr3_aa: CASSWDRGNTEAFF